Listed below are T cell receptor beta chains from one sample, sequenced in a study of control samples from healthy donors and cancer patients. Some clones are missing from TCRdb's copy, which holds only in-frame ones; the method was immunoSEQ multiplex PCR. The top ten hold 4.9% of the sample, which has 150,000 to 200,000 clones, 88% seen once. Sequenced input: blood. The receptors originated from a young woman in good health. Both conserved end residues are part of each CDR3. Fields, in order: D gene, clone size, V gene, J gene, CDR3 protein, CDR3 DNA. D genes are given only for firm matches. Clone size is given for some rows only: seen once, a few or many times, or a class if the clone is expanded.

-	-	TRBV20-1	TRBJ2-3	CSASLGADTDTQYF	TGCAGTGCTAGTTTGGGTGCGGACACAGATACGCAGTATTTT
-	-	TRBV9	TRBJ1-1	CASSARQVNTEAFF	TGTGCCAGCAGCGCCCGACAGGTGAACACTGAAGCTTTCTTT
-	-	TRBV5-1	TRBJ1-1	CASSPRVLDTEAFF	TGCGCCAGCAGCCCCCGGGTATTGGACACTGAAGCTTTCTTT
-	-	TRBV7-8	TRBJ2-5	CASSSGPASGETQYF	TGTGCCAGCAGCTCCGGACCTGCTAGTGGGGAGACCCAGTACTTC
-	-	TRBV4-2	TRBJ2-1	CASSQPRGANEQFF	TGTGCCAGCAGCCAGCCTAGGGGAGCCAATGAGCAGTTCTTC
-	few	TRBV3-1/TRBV3-2	TRBJ2-3	CASSLGTSTDTQYF	TGTGCCAGCAGCCTCGGGACTAGCACAGATACGCAGTATTTT
-	-	TRBV5-4	TRBJ1-4	CASSWCLATNEKLFF	TGTGCCAGCAGCTGGTGTCTGGCGACTAATGAAAAACTGTTTTTT
-	-	TRBV7-9	TRBJ2-7	CASSLYGEQYF	TGTGCCAGCAGCTTATACGGGGAGCAGTACTTC
-	-	TRBV27	TRBJ1-4	CASSLLSRRNEKLFF	TGTGCCAGCAGTTTATTGTCCCGGCGGAATGAAAAACTGTTTTTT
-	-	TRBV9	TRBJ2-1	CASSVGSGLEQFF	TGTGCCAGCAGCGTGGGAAGCGGGCTTGAGCAGTTCTTC
TRBD2	-	TRBV6-5	TRBJ2-2	CASRGLVTGELFF	TGTGCCAGCAGGGGACTAGTAACCGGGGAGCTGTTTTTT
TRBD1	-	TRBV28	TRBJ2-2	CASSLYTGGAGTGELFF	TGTGCCAGCAGTTTATATACAGGGGGCGCGGGCACCGGGGAGCTGTTTTTT
TRBD2	-	TRBV20-1	TRBJ2-1	CSPLAGGLFF	TGCAGCCCCTTAGCGGGGGGGCTATTCTTC
-	-	TRBV28	TRBJ1-4	CASSLRVEKLFF	TGTGCCAGCAGTTTGAGGGTTGAAAAACTGTTTTTT
-	-	TRBV7-2	TRBJ2-2	CASSPGPPWNGELFF	TGTGCCAGCAGCCCGGGACCTCCCTGGAACGGGGAGCTGTTTTTT
-	-	TRBV6-2/TRBV6-3	TRBJ1-2	CASSYLRVENYYGYTF	TGTGCCAGCAGTTACCTCCGGGTGGAAAACTATTATGGCTACACCTTC
TRBD2	-	TRBV19	TRBJ2-7	CASTSRTSGTSYEQYF	TGTGCCAGTACCTCTCGGACTAGCGGGACCTCCTACGAGCAGTACTTC
-	-	TRBV5-3	TRBJ2-7	CARSPSVRGRVYEQYF	TGTGCCAGAAGCCCCAGCGTTAGGGGGAGGGTTTACGAGCAGTACTTC
TRBD2	-	TRBV11-2	TRBJ2-7	CASSFGLVGWEQYF	TGTGCCAGCAGCTTCGGACTAGTTGGTTGGGAGCAGTACTTC
TRBD2	-	TRBV5-4	TRBJ2-7	CASREPGGEQYF	TGTGCCAGCAGGGAACCGGGAGGGGAGCAGTACTTC
TRBD2	-	TRBV5-1	TRBJ2-7	CASSLGGVSYEQYF	TGCGCCAGCAGCCTGGGAGGGGTCTCCTACGAGCAGTACTTC
-	once	TRBV7-8	TRBJ2-3	CASSPRTGSPTDTQYF	TGTGCCAGCAGCCCCCGCACAGGGTCTCCGACAGATACGCAGTATTTT
-	-	TRBV6-5	TRBJ2-7	CASSPAHRAPEQYF	TGTGCCAGCAGCCCCGCCCACAGGGCGCCCGAGCAGTACTTC
-	-	TRBV5-1	TRBJ1-1	CASSYSLNTEAFF	TGCGCCAGCAGTTACTCATTGAACACTGAAGCTTTCTTT
-	-	TRBV6-5	TRBJ2-2	CASCQGIPRELFF	TGTGCCAGCTGCCAGGGTATCCCCCGGGAGCTGTTTTTT
TRBD1	-	TRBV5-1	TRBJ2-5	CASSPLGTGQETQYF	TGCGCCAGCAGCCCCCTCGGGACAGGGCAAGAGACCCAGTACTTC
-	-	TRBV6-2/TRBV6-3	TRBJ1-5	CASSYGTYQPQHF	TGTGCCAGCAGTTACGGTACCTATCAGCCCCAGCATTTT
-	-	TRBV7-6	TRBJ2-7	CASSLYPARGDYEQYF	TGTGCCAGCAGCTTATATCCTGCGAGGGGAGACTACGAGCAGTACTTC
-	-	TRBV5-4	TRBJ1-3	CASSLGPGPGSGNTIYF	TGTGCCAGCAGCTTGGGCCCGGGGCCGGGCTCTGGAAACACCATATATTTT
-	-	TRBV6-5	TRBJ2-7	CASSYSMAEPTYEQYF	TGTGCCAGCAGTTACTCGATGGCGGAGCCCACCTACGAGCAGTACTTC
TRBD1	-	TRBV5-1	TRBJ2-3	CASSFYAGGPDTQYF	TGCGCCAGCAGCTTCTACGCAGGGGGCCCGGATACGCAGTATTTT
TRBD2	-	TRBV30	TRBJ2-1	CAWSALLAGGAGSYNEQFF	TGTGCCTGGAGTGCGCTACTAGCGGGGGGGGCCGGCTCCTACAATGAGCAGTTCTTC
-	-	TRBV6-5	TRBJ1-2	CASSKTGNNYGYTF	TGTGCCAGCAGTAAAACGGGGAATAACTATGGCTACACCTTC
-	many	TRBV2	TRBJ1-6	CASITSSALHF	TGTGCCAGCATCACCTCTTCGGCCCTCCACTTT
TRBD1	-	TRBV5-4	TRBJ1-6	CASSLAGQVRSPLHF	TGTGCCAGCAGCTTGGCGGGACAGGTCCGCTCACCCCTCCACTTT
-	-	TRBV9	TRBJ2-2	CASSVQENTGELFF	TGTGCCAGCAGCGTTCAGGAGAACACCGGGGAGCTGTTTTTT
TRBD1	few	TRBV27	TRBJ1-5	CASSSQGLTQHF	TGTGCCAGCAGTTCACAGGGGCTGACCCAGCATTTT
-	-	TRBV11-1	TRBJ2-3	CASSSRLDLADTQYF	TGTGCCAGCAGCTCCCGACTAGACTTGGCAGATACGCAGTATTTT
-	-	TRBV24-1	TRBJ2-1	CATSDRRSSYNEQFF	TGTGCCACCAGTGACCGCAGAAGCTCCTACAATGAGCAGTTCTTC
TRBD2	-	TRBV28	TRBJ2-1	CAILAGDRYNEQFF	TGTGCCATCTTAGCGGGAGATAGATACAATGAGCAGTTCTTC
-	-	TRBV5-1	TRBJ2-7	CASSPGDYEQYF	TGCGCCAGCAGCCCGGGGGACTACGAGCAGTACTTC
TRBD1	-	TRBV9	TRBJ2-1	CASSEMQGAYNEQFF	TGTGCCAGCAGCGAAATGCAGGGGGCGTACAATGAGCAGTTCTTC